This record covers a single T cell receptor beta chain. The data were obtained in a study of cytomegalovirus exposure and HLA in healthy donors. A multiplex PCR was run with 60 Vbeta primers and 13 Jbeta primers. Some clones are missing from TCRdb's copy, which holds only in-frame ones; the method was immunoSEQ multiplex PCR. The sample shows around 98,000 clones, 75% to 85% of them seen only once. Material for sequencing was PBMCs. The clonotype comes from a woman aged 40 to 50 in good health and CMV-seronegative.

CDR3 sequence (DNA): TGCGCCAGCGGAGCTTTAGGACAATCAACCGGGGAGCTGTTTTTT. Encoded protein: CASGALGQSTGELFF. The rearrangement joins TRBV5-1 to TRBJ2-2; TRBD1 might be the D (5 bases). Germline assignment: CDR1 SGHRS and CDR2 YFSETQ. V lost 7 bases and J lost 5, with 18 bases in between. This CDR3 has 15 residues.